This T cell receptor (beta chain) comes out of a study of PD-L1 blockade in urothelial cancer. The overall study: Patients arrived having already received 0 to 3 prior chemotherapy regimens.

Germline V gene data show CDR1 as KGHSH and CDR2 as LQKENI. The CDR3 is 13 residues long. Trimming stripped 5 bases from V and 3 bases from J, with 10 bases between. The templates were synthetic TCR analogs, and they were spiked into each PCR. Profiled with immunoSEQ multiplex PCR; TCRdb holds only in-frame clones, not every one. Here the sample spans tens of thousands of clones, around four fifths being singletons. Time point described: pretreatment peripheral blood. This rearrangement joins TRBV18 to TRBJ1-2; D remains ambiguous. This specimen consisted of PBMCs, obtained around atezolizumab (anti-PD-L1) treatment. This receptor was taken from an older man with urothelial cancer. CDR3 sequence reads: CASSEGLDYGYTF. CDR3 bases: TGTGCCAGCTCAGAGGGTTTGGACTATGGCTACACCTTC.